Each of the 21 T cell receptor beta chains below was sequenced from the same sample in a study of T cell responses to AZD1222 COVID-19 vaccine (dated by TCRdb to the early 2020s). Library creation used the immunoSEQ multiplex PCR assay. The clones in this table, taken by TCRdb from immuneACCESS, are in-frame only. Not every clone is retained; where verified, under half of the shortfall comes from an unresolved V gene, and the cause of the rest is unknown. The sample has roughly 100,000 clones on record, 93% of them singletons. Jointly, the top ten make up around 4.7% of the sample. In light of the paper, this sample's time point label describes: baseline before first vaccination. This specimen consisted of peripheral blood, obtained on day 0 of AZD1222 vaccination. These receptors were taken from an adult in good health.

V usage is TRBV9 and J usage is TRBJ1-1; D ambiguous. Trimming took 9 bases from V and 0 from J, leaving 12 bases between them. Germline V gives CDR1 SGDLS, CDR2 YYNGEE. This CDR3 spans 13 amino acids. CDR3 coding DNA: TGTGCCACCTCCCGGACCTTGAACACTGAAGCTTTCTTT. It is translated as CATSRTLNTEAFF.

The rearrangement links TRBV5-1 to TRBJ2-1, with TRBD1 identical over 9 bases. The germline CDR1 and CDR2 sequences are SGHRS and YFSETQ. The V and J ends lost 2 bases and 7 bases, in that order; junction bases with no gene match: 10. The CDR3 contains 16 residues. CDR3 sequence (DNA): TGCGCCAGCAGCTTACAGGGGGCGATGACCCGAAATGAGCAGTTCTTC. Protein: CASSLQGAMTRNEQFF.

The chain combines TRBV12-3 or TRBV12-4 with TRBJ2-7; either TRBD1 or TRBD2 may supply D (5 bases each). V was cut by 4 bases and J by 4 bases, with 11 bases left in between. This CDR3 region has 13 residues. CDR3 amino acids: CASSYRRRYEQYF. For the CDR3, the DNA is TGTGCCAGCAGTTACAGGAGGAGGTACGAGCAGTACTTC.

This chain joins TRBV11-2 and TRBJ1-6; D is possibly TRBD1 (5 bases). Germline V gives CDR1 SGHAT, CDR2 FQNNGV. V lost 1 base and J 10 bases, leaving 11 bases between the germline ends. The CDR3 is 14 amino acids. CDR3 protein: CASSLARGSSPLHF. In DNA form, the CDR3 reads TGTGCCAGCAGCTTAGCTAGGGGTTCCTCACCCCTCCACTTT.

The rearrangement uses TRBV30 and TRBJ2-1; no reliable D call. Trimming removed 4 bases from V and 9 bases from J, with 19 bases in between. In germline, CDR1 is GTSNPN, CDR2 SVGIG (reference sequence). The CDR3 is made up of 14 amino acids. The DNA for the CDR3 is TGTGCCTGGAAGAGGTATGGCCCGAGGTTTGAGCAGTTCTTC. Protein sequence: CAWKRYGPRFEQFF.

The chain employs TRBV4-2 and TRBJ1-4; D not certain. Trimming pared 0 bases from V and 3 bases from J, leaving 11 bases between. The CDR3 is 16 residues long. Germline V gene sequence: CDR1 LGHNA, CDR2 YNFKEQ. The CDR3 nucleotides read TGTGCCAGCAGCCAAGATTTCGGGAGTTCTAATGAAAAACTGTTTTTT. Protein sequence: CASSQDFGSSNEKLFF.

This clone has just one count. The junction departs from germline at one end; a sequencing error may be responsible. V gene TRBV7-7 combines with J gene TRBJ2-1, with D maybe TRBD1 (6 bases). The CDR3 sequence is 13 residues long. Germline CDR1 SSHAT, CDR2 FNYEAQ (reference sequence). The CDR3 loop reads CASSRHQGNEQFF. CDR3 DNA sequence: TGTGCTAGCAGCCGACACCAGGGGAATGAGCAGTTCTTC.

J is TRBJ2-2 and V is TRBV19, with TRBD1 identical over 10 bases. The CDR3 has 16 amino acids. Trimming cost V 6 bases and J 3 bases; bases outside gene matches: 7. Germline V CDR1 and CDR2: LNHDA, SQIVND (reference sequence). The CDR3 nucleotides read TGTGCCAGTAGAAAGACAGGGGGCCAGGACACCGGGGAGCTGTTTTTT. As protein: CASRKTGGQDTGELFF.

V usage is TRBV5-1 and J usage is TRBJ2-2, with 8 bases lining up with TRBD2. The germline V gene encodes CDR1 SGHRS and CDR2 YFSETQ. Trimming cost V 2 bases and J 3 bases; bases outside gene matches: 9. The CDR3 has 17 residues. This CDR3 reads CASSLLAGGGDTGELFF. CDR3 coding DNA: TGCGCCAGCAGCTTACTTGCGGGAGGAGGAGACACCGGGGAGCTGTTTTTT.

The chain combines TRBV30 with TRBJ1-4; 9 nucleotides align to TRBD1. Germline CDR1 GTSNPN, CDR2 SVGIG (reference sequence). V lost 5 bases to trimming and J lost 13 bases; unmatched junction nucleotides: 11. The CDR3 covers 13 residues. CDR3 residues: CAWSRQGDSRLFF. CDR3 sequence (DNA): TGTGCCTGGTCAAGACAGGGGGATTCGAGACTGTTTTTT.

J is TRBJ2-2 and V is TRBV6-5; weak D call: TRBD1 (5 bases). The germline V gene encodes CDR1 MNHEY and CDR2 SVGAGI. Trimming took off 5 bases at V and 5 bases at J, with 9 bases between the two ends. This CDR3 is 13 amino acids long. In DNA form, the CDR3 reads TGTGCCAGCAGTCAGGGTGAAACCGGGGAGCTGTTTTTT. The encoded protein is CASSQGETGELFF.

The chain links TRBV4-3 to TRBJ2-1; D is possibly TRBD2 (5 bases). Per germline, CDR1 LGHNA and CDR2 YSLEER. V lost 5 bases and J 5 bases, leaving 10 bases between the germline ends. This CDR3 is built from 13 residues. This CDR3 reads CASSYTRDNEQFF. CDR3 bases: TGCGCCAGCAGCTACACGCGGGACAATGAGCAGTTCTTC.

This chain links TRBV7-3 with TRBJ1-2; 9 bases align to TRBD1. Trimming removed 5 bases from V and 6 bases from J; junction bases left unmatched: 4. The CDR3 is made up of 13 amino acids. CDR1 and CDR2 from the germline V gene are SGHTA and FQGTGA. The CDR3 protein is CASSPGQGHGYTF. Written as DNA, the CDR3 is TGTGCCAGCAGCCCGGGACAGGGACATGGCTACACCTTC.

The chain joins TRBV6-5 to TRBJ1-4; D is perhaps TRBD1 (6 bases). Trimming took 0 bases from V and 7 from J, leaving 12 bases between them. Germline CDR1 is MNHEY and CDR2 is SVGAGI. The CDR3 length is 15 residues. Written as DNA, the CDR3 is TGTGCCAGCAGTTACTCTGGGGGCGTCAGTGAAAAACTGTTTTTT. It codes for CASSYSGGVSEKLFF.

A word on this clone: Germline and junction disagree at one end, which may indicate a read error. V usage is TRBV5-1 and J usage is TRBJ2-1; the D gene is possibly TRBD2 (6 bases). Germline V gene lookup returns CDR1 SGHRS and CDR2 YFSETQ. The CDR3 length is 12 residues. The CDR3 loop reads CASSAGLGDKIF. The CDR3 region has the DNA TGCGCCAGCAGCGCGGGACTGGGGGATAAGATCTTC.

The chain employs TRBV6-2 or TRBV6-3 and TRBJ2-1; D is undetermined. Germline V gives CDR1 MNHEY, CDR2 SVGEGT. The length of the CDR3 is 11 residues. Trimming shortened V by 0 bases and J by 6 bases, and 0 bases separated the two germline ends. The chain's CDR3 is CASSYSNEQFF. The CDR3, as DNA: TGTGCCAGCAGTTACTCCAATGAGCAGTTCTTC.

A word on this clone: The same CDR3 can be traced to other DNA sequences in this sample. The V gene is TRBV28, the J gene TRBJ2-7; 10 nucleotides agree with TRBD1. The CDR3 has 15 residues. Trimming at V came to 5 bases and at J to 2 bases, leaving 6 bases not matched to a gene. Germline V gene sequence: CDR1 MDHEN, CDR2 SYDVKM. The CDR3 coding sequence is TGTGCCAGCAGTCTCCCCGGGACAGGGGCCTACGAGCAGTACTTC. Translation: CASSLPGTGAYEQYF.

The chain carries TRBV6-1 and TRBJ2-3; no clear D. V was clipped by 1 base and J by 10 bases, with 12 bases between them. The CDR3 has 13 residues. CDR1 and CDR2 from the germline V gene are MNHNS and SASEGT. The CDR3 nucleotides are TGTGCCAGCAGTGAAGACGTAGGCAACTCGCAGTATTTT. Its translation: CASSEDVGNSQYF.

The chain joins TRBV11-3 to TRBJ1-1; 9 bases fit TRBD1. Germline trimming cut 3 bases from V and 6 bases from J; bases unmatched to any gene: 11. Germline loops: CDR1 SGHNT, CDR2 YENEEA. The length of the CDR3 is 16 residues. CDR3 sequence reads: CASSFGQGLRVAEAFF. The CDR3 DNA reads as TGTGCCAGCAGCTTCGGACAGGGGCTTAGGGTCGCTGAAGCTTTCTTT.

The chain is built from TRBV7-2 and TRBJ1-3; possibly TRBD1 for D (5 bases). This CDR3 region has 18 residues. CDR1 is SGHTA, CDR2 FQGNSA, per germline. With 1 base removed from V and 1 base from J, the gap between germline ends came to 17 bases. The DNA for the CDR3 is TGTGCCAGCAGCTTAGTGTTCCAGGGAGGGTTATCTGGAAACACCATATATTTT. It encodes CASSLVFQGGLSGNTIYF.

This chain connects TRBV19 to TRBJ2-1, with D possibly TRBD2 on 7 matching bases. CDR1 is LNHDA and CDR2 is SQIVND in the germline V gene (reference sequence). V lost 3 bases, J lost 1 base, and 13 bases lay in between. This CDR3 spans 16 amino acids. The CDR3 is CASSMRGGFSYNEQFF. Here the CDR3 DNA reads TGTGCCAGTAGTATGAGGGGGGGGTTTTCCTACAATGAGCAGTTCTTC.